One and the same sample provided the 2 T cell receptor beta chains below, sequenced in a study of T cell responses to AZD1222 COVID-19 vaccine. Sequenced by immunoSEQ multiplex PCR; TCRdb stores in-frame clones only, minus some. The sample has approximately 110,000 clones; roughly 90% are singletons. The sample was peripheral blood, taken on day 0 of AZD1222 vaccination. The receptors derive from an adult in good health.

Here the CDR3 reads CASSLGSTGGYTF. In DNA form, the CDR3 reads TGTGCCAGCAGCTTAGGCAGTACAGGTGGCTACACCTTC. This sequence joins TRBV11-2 and TRBJ1-2; perhaps TRBD1 as D (5 bases). The V end lost 1 base, the J end lost 7 bases, and 10 bases lay between the germline ends. CDR3 length equals 13 residues. Germline V gene sequence: CDR1 SGHAT, CDR2 FQNNGV.

The chain carries TRBV4-3 and TRBJ1-2; TRBD1 agrees at 7 bases. The junction had 6 bases not matched to a gene; V was cut back by 0 bases and J by 5 bases. CDR3 size: 15 residues. Germline V gives CDR1 LGHNA, CDR2 YSLEER. CDR3 protein: CASSQDLGQAYGYTF. CDR3 DNA sequence: TGCGCCAGCAGCCAAGACCTTGGACAGGCTTATGGCTACACCTTC.